Following are 3 T cell receptor beta chains from one sample sequenced in a study of cytomegalovirus exposure and HLA in healthy donors. The PCR ran on 60 Vbeta and 13 Jbeta primers. Assay used: immunoSEQ multiplex PCR; TCRdb lists only in-frame clones, some missing. The table records 120,000 to 150,000 clones, roughly three quarters of them present only once. Sequences were obtained from PBMCs. Source of these receptors: a woman aged 50 to 65 in good health and CMV-seronegative.

The CDR3 sequence: CASIWDRSRDTQYF. The DNA for the CDR3 is TGTGCCAGCATATGGGACAGGTCTAGAGATACGCAGTATTTT. The J gene is TRBJ2-3, the V gene TRBV2, with TRBD1 matching over 8 bases. The CDR3 has 14 amino acids. Germline V lookup: CDR1 SNHLY, CDR2 FYNNEI. The V gene end was trimmed by 7 bases and the J gene end by 5 bases; junction bases not matched to a gene: 8.

In its sample, this clone was seen once. The chain combines TRBV28 with TRBJ2-3; D is perhaps TRBD2 (6 bases). CDR3 length: 16 residues. The V end lost 3 bases, the J end lost 1 base, and 14 bases lay between the germline ends. Germline CDR1 and CDR2: MDHEN and SYDVKM. CDR3 amino acids: CASSLDMPGGTDTQYF. The CDR3 DNA sequence: TGTGCCAGCAGTTTGGATATGCCGGGGGGCACAGATACGCAGTATTTT.

The chain combines TRBV19 with TRBJ2-7; TRBD1 agrees at 8 bases. This CDR3 region has 14 residues. J lost 3 bases, V lost 6 bases, and 7 bases had no gene match. Germline CDR1 is LNHDA and CDR2 is SQIVND (reference sequence). The CDR3 reads CASSMDREDYEQYF. CDR3 nucleotide sequence: TGTGCCAGTAGCATGGACAGGGAAGACTACGAGCAGTACTTC.